This entry concerns a single T cell receptor (beta chain). Its antigen is not yet known. No much larger clone is present one base from it, and per-base qualities are unavailable. A patient counted as having stable Graves' hyperthyroidism if no progression to ophthalmopathy occurred over 18 months of follow-up. The hyperthyroidism patients were between 18 and 65 years old and newly diagnosed, with a disease duration of less than 2 months. The study excluded patients with uncontrolled infections, other autoimmune diseases, pregnancy or lactation. Diagnoses relied on clinical symptoms, serum thyroxine and TRAb, thyroid ultrasound and orbital computed tomography. PBMCs were isolated from around 10 ml of fresh peripheral blood by Ficoll-Paque density gradient centrifugation. Total RNA was extracted using Trizol reagent, and RNA quality was assessed on an Agilent 2100 Bioanalyzer. The data were taken from a study of T cells in Graves' hyperthyroidism and ophthalmopathy (dated by TCRdb to the late 2010s). Background on the whole study: Peripheral blood samples were taken at the time of initial diagnosis, prior to any treatment. The approximately 97 discovery patients were randomly divided into training and test sets at a 7:3 ratio. TCR V-J signatures able to tell the groups apart were searched for in a discovery cohort of 95 or so patients, of whom fewer than 45 had Graves' ophthalmopathy and 55 to 65 had stable Graves' hyperthyroidism. Whether ophthalmopathy could be predicted prospectively was tested in an independent validation cohort made up of approximately 19 hyperthyroidism patients plus 17 patients who later progressed to ophthalmopathy. The study also compared thyroid tissue and blood T-cell repertoires from several Graves' hyperthyroidism patients. Once sampling was done, hyperthyroidism patients were given methimazole at a starting dose of 30 mg daily, whereas ophthalmopathy patients were given high-dose intravenous methylprednisolone. TCR Vbeta CDR3 sequencing of some 140 peripheral blood samples (over 40 ophthalmopathy, 75 to 85 hyperthyroidism and roughly 17 progressor patients) is reported in the paper. Summary of the overall study and its limitations: Blood samples also contained most of the expanded thyroid clonotypes (frequency above 0.001), which suggests that blood repertoires may reflect thyroid immune responses. In cross-validation, a model built on a 13 V-J signature told ophthalmopathy apart from stable hyperthyroidism with under 90% sensitivity and around 84% specificity, and in testing the same model reached 80%/75%. Sample size was not statistically predetermined, and investigators were not blinded to group allocation. During validation, the model predicted progression to ophthalmopathy a median of roughly 7.1 months ahead of onset, with 60% to 71% sensitivity and 72.22% specificity.

CDR1 and CDR2 (LNHDA, SQIVND) derive from the germline V gene (reference sequence). Including the terminal cysteine and phenylalanine, the CDR3 comprises 15 residues. Of the read, only the CDR3 DNA is kept; its 45 bases are in frame from base 1. The trim is 2 bases for V and 1 base for J, with a gap of 8 bases between the germline ends. The TCR beta CDR3 regions were amplified from RNA transcripts. The first round of RT-PCR for the TCR CDR3 was performed with the HTBI primer set and the Qiagen OneStep RT-PCR kit. Libraries were constructed in a second round of multiplex PCR, after which size selection and purification were performed. Sequencing of the libraries was done on an Illumina HiSeq2000 using paired-end 100 bp reads. The original methods were these. SOAPnuke was used to process the raw data, with reads discarded if the reads contained adapters or uncalled bases, had a mean Phred below 15, or lacked an exact constant-primer or identifier match. COPE v1.2.5 was used to merge high-quality paired reads, and clonotypes were defined as unique nucleotide sequences. MiTCR v1.1 was used to align the clonotypes against IMGT TRBV, TRBD and TRBJ reference segments. Only V-J combinations with frequency above 0.0001, covering 98% to 99.2% of repertoires, were analysed. A TCS score was defined as the ratio of F50 (clonal expansion) to E x V (chaos), with BLOSUM62-based TCRdist applied between CDR3 peptides within each V-J. Welch's t-statistics and random forest reduced several hundred V-J features to around 14, which were used in a naive Bayes classifier (R e1071). TCRdb itself trimmed the public reads at Q25 with fastp, ran MiXCR and retained productive beta chains. Rows with one shared CDR3 protein collapse into an entry with the most common genes and DNA. None of the V and J calls come from the authors' own analysis; TCRdb made them. The table for this sample lists approximately 560,000 distinct CDR3 sequences; approximately 15% of them were counted only once. 7.3% of the sample lies in the top ten.

The chain uses TRBV19 and TRBJ2-2; the D gene is not confidently resolved. Sequencing was carried out using blood. This clonotype was obtained from a woman aged 25-40 years with Graves' hyperthyroidism. In nucleotide form, the sequence is TGTGCCAGTAGTATACCCAGGTTGAACACCGGGGAGCTGTTTTTT. Protein translation: CASSIPRLNTGELFF.